Each of the 21 T cell receptor beta chains below was sequenced from the same sample in a study of monozygotic twins with inflammatory bowel disease. TCRdb re-called the 5' RACE reads and gives one entry per CDR3 protein, without DNA. This table lists 110,000 to 150,000 distinct CDR3 sequences. The sequenced sample consisted of blood. These TCRs come from a human donor with ulcerative colitis or Crohn's disease, or a healthy co-twin of an affected twin (not recorded which).

V is TRBV5-1 and J is TRBJ1-2; the D gene TCRdb calls, TRBD1, cannot be checked with no DNA. CDR3 length: 14 residues. CDR1 is SGHRS and CDR2 is YFSETQ in the germline V gene. CDR3 loop: CASSSDRGGYGYTF. The whole variable domain, remainder taken from reference TRBV5-1 and TRBJ1-2, is KAGVTQTPRYLIKTRGQQVTLSCSPISGHRSVSWYQQTPGQGLQFLFEYFSETQRNKGNFPGRFSGRQFSNSRSEMNVSTLELGDSALYLCASSSDRGGYGYTFGSGTRLTVV.

The chain is built from TRBV6-5 and TRBJ2-2; TCRdb selects TRBD1, and the lack of DNA leaves this call unchecked. There are 12 residues in the CDR3. Germline V gene sequence: CDR1 MNHEY, CDR2 SVGAGI. CDR3 in amino acids: CASRGTAGELFF.

The chain couples TRBV6-1 to TRBJ1-1. CDR3 length equals 14 residues. Per germline, CDR1 MNHNS and CDR2 SASEGT. CDR3 protein: CASSHQTENTEAFF.

This rearrangement joins TRBV4-2 to TRBJ1-3. Germline values: CDR1 LGHNA, CDR2 YNFKEQ. The CDR3 covers 15 residues. CDR3 sequence: CASSQEEGPRNTIYF.

The genes are TRBV20-1 and TRBJ2-1; lacking DNA, the TRBD2 call made by TCRdb goes unchecked. Germline-derived CDR1 and CDR2 are DFQATT and SNEGSKA (reference sequence). The CDR3 consists of 15 residues. This CDR3 reads CSARDWRTSGIEQFF.

The V and J genes are TRBV7-3 and TRBJ2-2; TCRdb's D call, TRBD1, is unchecked because there is no DNA. Germline V CDR1 and CDR2: SGHTA, FQGTGA. This CDR3 spans 16 amino acids. CDR3 sequence reads: CASSLNPGRTTGELFF.

The genes are TRBV30 and TRBJ1-5. CDR3 length: 15 amino acids. In germline, CDR1 is GTSNPN, CDR2 SVGIG (reference sequence). CDR3: CAWSVQAGLGGPQHF.

The chain carries TRBV3-1 and TRBJ2-1; TCRdb names TRBD2, which stays unverified in the absence of DNA. This CDR3 spans 16 amino acids. CDR1 is LGHDT, CDR2 YNNKEL, per germline (reference sequence). The CDR3 region is CASSQMGLAGGSSYGF.

This chain links TRBV2 with TRBJ1-1. From germline, CDR1 is SNHLY and CDR2 FYNNEI. This CDR3 has 15 residues. The CDR3 loop reads CASSESQHMNTEAFF.

This sequence joins TRBV27 and TRBJ1-4; absent DNA, TCRdb's TRBD1 call cannot be checked. In germline, CDR1 is MNHEY, CDR2 SMNVEV (reference sequence). The CDR3 loop spans 15 amino acids. CDR3 amino acids: CASQTRTAFNEKLFF.

The chain recombines TRBV14 with TRBJ2-2; TCRdb picks TRBD1, but there is no DNA to check that call. The CDR3 totals 15 residues. Germline values: CDR1 SGHDN, CDR2 FVKESK. CDR3 sequence: CASSQDVGGAGELFF.

The chain carries TRBV7-2 and TRBJ2-3; no DNA is available, so the TRBD2 call from TCRdb remains unchecked. The CDR3 sequence is 16 residues long. CDR1 and CDR2 from the germline V gene are SGHTA and FQGNSA. CDR3: CASSLTSGGFTDTQYF.

The chain uses TRBV12-3 or TRBV12-4 and TRBJ1-2; the D call of TRBD1 rests on TCRdb alone, since no DNA is present to check it. CDR3 length: 14 amino acids. Here the CDR3 reads CASSSQGMNYGYTF.

The CDR3 here is CASSLDGGWANSPLHF. The chain combines TRBV7-6 with TRBJ1-6. The germline V gene encodes CDR1 SGHVS and CDR2 FNYEAQ. The CDR3 is 16 residues long.

This chain connects TRBV30 to TRBJ1-6; TCRdb proposes TRBD1, but this gene call is untestable without DNA. Germline V gene sequence: CDR1 GTSNPN, CDR2 SVGIG (reference sequence). This CDR3 is 16 amino acids long. This chain's CDR3 is CAWSGLESGESSPLHF.

The chain is built from TRBV23-1 and TRBJ2-5; as DNA is missing, the TRBD1 call by TCRdb cannot be tested. TRBV23-1 is an open reading frame, and its role is uncertain. This CDR3 has 15 residues. The CDR3 protein is CASSQFPGPVETQYF.

The CDR3 is CASFPPGGRNEQFF. The gene calls are TRBV6-1 and TRBJ2-1; TCRdb's assignment of TRBD2 cannot be checked, as there is no DNA. The CDR3 is 14 amino acids. Germline V lookup: CDR1 MNHNS, CDR2 SASEGT.

The chain has TRBV29-1 and TRBJ2-5; absent DNA, TCRdb's TRBD1 call cannot be checked. Germline V gene sequence: CDR1 SQVTM, CDR2 ANQGSEA. CDR3 length: 13 amino acids. CDR3 amino acids: CSVEAGGRETQYF.

This sequence joins TRBV7-2 and TRBJ2-7; absent DNA, TCRdb's TRBD2 call cannot be checked. Germline V gene sequence: CDR1 SGHTA, CDR2 FQGNSA. The CDR3 extends over 15 amino acids. CDR3 in amino acids: CASSSALAGEEEQYF.

This chain uses TRBV3-1 with TRBJ2-6; TCRdb picks TRBD2, but there is no DNA to check that call. This CDR3 has 17 residues. CDR1 LGHDT and CDR2 YNNKEL come from the germline V gene (reference sequence). CDR3 loop: CASSQDRGPSGANVLTF.

The chain combines TRBV4-3 with TRBJ2-1. This CDR3 comprises 12 residues. Germline CDR1 is LGHNA and CDR2 is YSLEER. The CDR3: CASSQVASEQFF.